This T cell receptor beta chain was documented in a study of CD8 T cells in ankylosing spondylitis. Findings and limits, study-wide: There was a TCR beta motif, made of several highly homologous variants, that appeared characteristic of ankylosing spondylitis blood. In peripheral blood, disease-linked CD8+ clones occurred at relatively low frequencies. Enrichment of disease-linked clones was reportedly significant in matched ankylosing spondylitis synovial fluid.

Germline V gives CDR1 MGHDK, CDR2 SYGVNS. V shed 5 bases and J shed 4 bases, with 11 bases lying between them. The length of the CDR3 is 14 residues. As concerns this clonotype: Its antigen is still unknown.

Generation of TCR beta libraries employed quantitative 5'-RACE incorporating molecular barcodes. TCRdb analysed the 5' RACE reads with MiXCR anew, one entry per CDR3 protein. The table includes 350,000 to 450,000 distinct CDR3 sequences, 25% to 30% detected once. The sequencing input was blood, either unsorted or a sorted T cell fraction (not recorded which). This TCR derives from a male donor with ankylosing spondylitis. The chain uses TRBV25-1 and TRBJ1-4; D ambiguous. CDR3 in amino acids: CASSISAYNEKLFF. DNA for the CDR3: TGTGCCAGCAGTATCTCGGCCTATAATGAAAAACTGTTTTTT.